This TCR beta chain was sequenced during a study of blood T cells in healthy people across ages. General observations from the study: While age rose, TCR beta diversity per million T cells dropped in a roughly linear way. Lack of knowledge of donor CMV status possibly confounded expanded clonotype changes.

Donors were healthy Caucasian individuals from Russia aged roughly 6 to 90. Per the germline V gene, CDR1 is MGHRA and CDR2 is YSYEKL. Trimming cost V 0 bases and J 5 bases, with 13 bases left between them. The CDR3 is 15 amino acids. A second PCR, run for roughly 6 to 11 cycles, used a sample-barcoded 5' primer plus a J-beta primer mix. Each of the cDNA molecules was tagged by a template-switch adaptor with 12 random nucleotides. Each CDR3 protein is one row after TCRdb ran MiXCR on the 5' RACE reads. This sample has 550,000 to 600,000 distinct CDR3 sequences, with roughly 48% found just once. With regard to this clonotype: Antigen specificity is unknown.

This sequence was found in a man older than 75 in good health. The chain recombines TRBV4-1 with TRBJ1-1; D unclear. Input material: blood. CDR3 coding DNA: TGCGCCAGCAGCCAAGATCACGCCTCGGGGACTGAAGCTTTCTTT. This translates into CASSQDHASGTEAFF.